The 27 T cell receptor beta chains listed next were all sequenced from one sample in a study of T cell repertoires in ileal Crohn's disease. Clones were read by immunoSEQ multiplex PCR, and TCRdb kept only the in-frame ones, dropping some. The table has approximately 17,000 clones, almost 90% seen once. Sequencing was performed on ileal tissue. The source is an adult with Crohn's disease.

This chain connects TRBV7-8 to TRBJ1-5; D gene uncertain. The ends were cut back, 1 base at V and 6 bases at J, with 10 bases in the middle. Germline V gene lookup returns CDR1 SGHVS and CDR2 FQNEAQ. The length of the CDR3 is 14 residues. CDR3 in amino acids: CASSLGSTRQPQHF. The CDR3 coding sequence is TGTGCCAGCAGCTTAGGCTCCACGCGTCAGCCCCAGCATTTT.

The V call is TRBV5-1, the J call TRBJ1-2, with TRBD1 matching 9 bases. Per the germline V gene, CDR1 is SGHRS and CDR2 is YFSETQ. This CDR3 has 14 residues. Trimming removed 0 bases from V and 8 bases from J; junction bases left unmatched: 5. In nucleotides, the CDR3 is TGCGCCAGCAGCTTGGGCGACAGGGGGAAGGGCTACACCTTC. This translates into CASSLGDRGKGYTF.

V is TRBV7-2 and J is TRBJ2-3, with a tentative D call TRBD2 (5 bases). Germline CDR1 is SGHTA and CDR2 is FQGNSA. The CDR3 consists of 15 residues. V lost 1 base to trimming and J lost 6 bases, with 14 bases between them. In DNA, the CDR3 is TGTGCCAGCAGCTTAGAGAGTGGACTTTCCGATACGCAGTATTTT. Translated, it gives CASSLESGLSDTQYF.

The V and J genes are TRBV19 and TRBJ1-1; TRBD1 is a possible D gene (5 bases). Per germline, CDR1 LNHDA and CDR2 SQIVND (reference sequence). Trimming left V 6 bases short and J 3 bases short, with 17 bases between. The CDR3 has 15 amino acids. In nucleotides, the CDR3 is TGTGCCAGTAGGAGGCAGGGAGGGTTGTACACTGAAGCTTTCTTT. It codes for CASRRQGGLYTEAFF.

The V call is TRBV19, the J call TRBJ1-2, with 10 bases lining up with TRBD1. The ends lost 6 bases at V and 3 bases at J; junction bases unmatched: 4. Germline-derived CDR1 and CDR2 are LNHDA and SQIVND (reference sequence). The CDR3 is made up of 14 amino acids. CDR3 DNA sequence: TGTGCCAGTAGAGTGGGACAGGGGTACTATGGCTACACCTTC. Translating it yields CASRVGQGYYGYTF.

Concerning this clone: Other DNA sequences in this specimen translate into the identical CDR3. This rearrangement joins TRBV2 to TRBJ1-2; 11 bases fit TRBD1. Germline V gene data show CDR1 as SNHLY and CDR2 as FYNNEI. V was pared by 4 bases and J by 5 bases, with 6 bases of the junction left unmatched. The CDR3 is 15 residues long. In DNA, the CDR3 is TGTGCCAGCAGTGCTCGGGGACAGGGGGGTTATGGCTACACCTTC. Encoded protein: CASSARGQGGYGYTF. The full variable domain, in which reference TRBV2 and TRBJ1-2 provide the parts outside the CDR3, is EPEVTQTPSHQVTQMGQEVILRCVPISNHLYFYWYRQILGQKVEFLVSFYNNEISEKSEIFDDQFSVERPDGSNFTLKIRSTKLEDSAMYFCASSARGQGGYGYTFGSGTRLTVV.

The CDR3 loop is CATSRAGTSTHEQFF. Written as DNA, the CDR3 is TGTGCCACCAGCAGAGCCGGGACTAGCACCCATGAGCAGTTCTTC. The chain combines TRBV15 with TRBJ2-1, with TRBD2 matching 9 bases. Germline V CDR1 and CDR2: LNHNV, YYDKDF (reference sequence). With 1 base clipped from V and 8 bases from J, the junction kept 6 bases outside the gene matches. The CDR3 sequence is 15 residues long.

This chain connects TRBV25-1 to TRBJ1-1, with 8 bases identical to TRBD1. CDR3 length: 13 residues. With 6 bases clipped from V and 1 base from J, the junction kept 1 base outside the gene matches. Per germline, CDR1 MGHDK and CDR2 SYGVNS. CDR3 loop: CASRGQENTEAFF. The CDR3 bases are TGTGCCAGCAGGGGACAGGAGAACACTGAAGCTTTCTTT.

The sample holds one count of this clone. The chain employs TRBV18 and TRBJ1-5, with a possible D match to TRBD1 (5 bases). The CDR3 extends over 13 amino acids. Deletions cut 5 bases from V and 1 base from J, with 6 bases between. The V gene's germline CDR1 is KGHSH and CDR2 LQKENI. The DNA for the CDR3 is TGTGCCAGCTCAGACAGCAGCAATCAGCCCCAGCATTTT. It yields the protein CASSDSSNQPQHF. The full variable domain, completed using reference TRBV18 and TRBJ1-5, is NAGVMQNPRHLVRRRGQEARLRCSPMKGHSHVYWYRQLPEEGLKFMVYLQKENIIDESGMPKERFSAEFPKEGPSILRIQQVVRGDSAAYFCASSDSSNQPQHFGDGTRLSIL.

This clone was detected only once. The rearrangement uses TRBV2 and TRBJ2-1; 10 nucleotides line up with TRBD2. From germline, CDR1 is SNHLY and CDR2 FYNNEI. The CDR3 covers 20 residues. Trimming took 6 bases from V and 1 from J; bases not matched to a gene: 18. CDR3 DNA: TGTGCCAGCAGGAGCCCTAGGGAACTAGCGGGGAGTCGGTCCTACAATGAGCAGTTCTTC. This sequence encodes CASRSPRELAGSRSYNEQFF.

This clone appeared once. The CDR3 DNA follows: TGTGCCAGCAGAATGGACAGGGCAAATGAGCAGTTCTTC. Encoded protein: CASRMDRANEQFF. This chain links TRBV27 with TRBJ2-1; 8 bases match TRBD1. Germline assignment: CDR1 MNHEY and CDR2 SMNVEV (reference sequence). CDR3 size: 13 residues. V trimming: 6 bases; J trimming: 7 bases; junction bases outside the gene matches: 5.

The chain links TRBV7-9 to TRBJ2-2, with TRBD2 matching 14 bases. This CDR3 region has 16 residues. The trim removed 4 bases at V and 5 bases at J, leaving 3 bases unmatched. Germline CDR1 reads SEHNR; CDR2 reads FQNEAQ (reference sequence). The CDR3 spells CASSYGTSGRTGELFF. The CDR3 DNA reads TGTGCCAGCAGCTACGGGACTAGCGGGAGAACCGGGGAGCTGTTTTTT.

V usage is TRBV5-6 and J usage is TRBJ2-7; no clear D. V lost 0 bases and J lost 4, with 11 bases in between. CDR3 length: 14 amino acids. Germline CDR1 and CDR2: SGHDT and YYEEEE. The CDR3 DNA follows: TGTGCCAGCAGCTTGGCCGACGACTTTTACGAGCAGTACTTC. This translates into CASSLADDFYEQYF.

V gene TRBV7-8 combines with J gene TRBJ1-3; tentatively, D is TRBD1 (5 bases). V was clipped by 1 base and J by 2 bases, with 9 bases between them. This CDR3 contains 15 residues. CDR1 and CDR2 from the germline V gene are SGHVS and FQNEAQ. The CDR3 spells CASSLVGGTGNTIYF. The CDR3 region has the DNA TGTGCCAGCAGCTTAGTTGGGGGGACTGGAAACACCATATATTTT.

Concerning this clone itself: Additional DNA sequences in this sample encode the identical CDR3. This CDR3 is CASSRGGYTEAFF. The CDR3 region has the DNA TGTGCCAGCAGTCGGGGGGGATATACTGAAGCTTTCTTT. This sequence joins TRBV25-1 and TRBJ1-1; D possibly corresponds to TRBD1 (5 bases). Per the germline V gene, CDR1 is MGHDK and CDR2 is SYGVNS. V was trimmed by 5 bases and J by 5 bases, leaving 12 bases between them. This CDR3 is built from 13 residues.

The V call is TRBV6-1, the J call TRBJ2-2; D gene uncertain. V was pared by 6 bases and J by 7 bases, with 9 bases between. Germline V CDR1 and CDR2: MNHNS, SASEGT. There are 12 residues in the CDR3. CDR3 protein: CASRPGYGELFF. The CDR3 coding sequence is TGTGCCAGCAGACCGGGTTACGGGGAGCTGTTTTTT.

The chain has TRBV5-1 and TRBJ1-4, with unresolved D. The CDR3 contains 14 residues. Germline CDR1 reads SGHRS; CDR2 reads YFSETQ. The V end was cut by 1 base, the J end by 0 bases, with 4 bases between. CDR3: CASSLLTTNEKLFF. CDR3 bases: TGCGCCAGCAGCTTGTTAACAACTAATGAAAAACTGTTTTTT.

Remarks on this clone: One end of the junction is discordant with germline, which a read error may explain. The chain has TRBV7-7 and TRBJ2-5, with TRBD2 identical over 9 bases. The CDR3 loop spans 15 amino acids. CDR1 is SSHAT and CDR2 is FNYEAQ in the germline V gene (reference sequence). The CDR3 bases are TGTGCTAGCAGCTTAGGGACTAGCAGGCAAGAGACCCAGTACTTC. Protein product: CASSLGTSRQETQYF.

The chain recombines TRBV5-6 with TRBJ2-1; D is possibly TRBD1 (6 bases). Trimming stripped 0 bases from V and 4 bases from J, with 17 bases between. The CDR3 extends over 17 amino acids. CDR1 and CDR2 (germline): SGHDT, YYEEEE. The CDR3 coding sequence is TGTGCCAGCAGCTTGGCCCAGGGGCGGCGACGATACAATGAGCAGTTCTTC. It encodes CASSLAQGRRRYNEQFF.

J is TRBJ2-7 and V is TRBV5-4; TRBD2 matches 11 bases. The germline V gene encodes CDR1 SGHNT and CDR2 YYREEE (reference sequence). V lost 4 bases and J lost 1; bases outside the gene matches: 7. CDR3 length equals 16 residues. The CDR3, as DNA: TGTGCCAGCAGCAAGGGACTAGCGGCCAGTTCCTACGAGCAGTACTTC. Translation: CASSKGLAASSYEQYF. Looking up the rest from reference TRBV5-4 and TRBJ2-7 gives the full variable domain: ETGVTQSPTHLIKTRGQQVTLRCSSQSGHNTVSWYQQALGQGPQFIFQYYREEENGRGNFPPRFSGLQFPNYSSELNVNALELDDSALYLCASSKGLAASSYEQYFGPGTRLTVT.

This clone was seen a handful of times. The V gene is TRBV28, the J gene TRBJ1-5; 7 bases align to TRBD1. CDR1 and CDR2 from the germline V gene are MDHEN and SYDVKM. With V trimmed by 2 bases and J by 4 bases, 8 bases remained unmatched. The CDR3 runs to 16 residues. In nucleotides, the CDR3 is TGTGCCAGCAGTTTAAGTGCGGGACAGATGAATCAGCCCCAGCATTTT. Its protein product is CASSLSAGQMNQPQHF.

The rearrangement links TRBV5-1 to TRBJ1-1, with D possibly TRBD1 on 6 matching bases. This CDR3 spans 15 amino acids. The germline gives CDR1 SGHRS, CDR2 YFSETQ. V dropped 0 bases and J dropped 1 base, with 10 bases sitting between them. CDR3 bases: TGCGCCAGCAGCTTGGAGGACAGTTCGAACACTGAAGCTTTCTTT. Translated: CASSLEDSSNTEAFF.

This sequence joins TRBV5-1 and TRBJ2-7; D is possibly TRBD2 (7 bases). This CDR3 spans 15 amino acids. V was pared by 3 bases and J by 0 bases, with 13 bases between. The germline CDR1 and CDR2 sequences are SGHRS and YFSETQ. The CDR3 DNA reads as TGCGCCAGCAGCTCGGGGGGCGGCCACTCCTACGAGCAGTACTTC. Its protein is CASSSGGGHSYEQYF.

This clone has a single count. J is TRBJ2-7 and V is TRBV5-1; tentatively, D is TRBD1 (6 bases). Germline loops: CDR1 SGHRS, CDR2 YFSETQ. This CDR3 has 14 residues. V lost 1 base and J lost 7, with 15 bases in between. CDR3 nucleotides: TGCGCCAGCAGCTTGCAGGGGCATTCGCGAGAGCAGTACTTC. Its protein product is CASSLQGHSREQYF.

J is TRBJ2-7 and V is TRBV15; 9 bases align to TRBD1. V lost 0 bases and J lost 3; bases outside the gene matches: 6. The CDR3 is made up of 16 amino acids. The V gene's germline CDR1 is LNHNV and CDR2 YYDKDF (reference sequence). The CDR3 DNA follows: TGTGCCACCAGCAGAGATGGAGGGACAGGGCTCTACGAGCAGTACTTC. Translating it yields CATSRDGGTGLYEQYF.

This clone was detected only a few times. This chain links TRBV11-2 with TRBJ1-1; no clear D gene. Trimming left V 4 bases short and J 3 bases short, with 9 bases between. The germline gives CDR1 SGHAT, CDR2 FQNNGV. This CDR3 region has 13 residues. The CDR3 sequence is CASSSQFDTEAFF. CDR3 DNA sequence: TGTGCCAGCAGCTCCCAATTTGACACTGAAGCTTTCTTT.

The chain uses TRBV7-9 and TRBJ1-1; D unclear. Trimming took off 1 base at V and 0 bases at J, with 6 bases between the two ends. The V gene's germline CDR1 is SEHNR and CDR2 FQNEAQ (reference sequence). The CDR3 is 14 amino acids. The CDR3 DNA is TGTGCCAGCAGCTTAGGGCAAGTGAACACTGAAGCTTTCTTT. As protein: CASSLGQVNTEAFF.